Shown below are 9 T cell receptor beta chains from a single sample sequenced in a study of T cells in Graves' hyperthyroidism and ophthalmopathy. RNA transcripts served as the template for amplifying TCR beta CDR3 regions. The HTBI primer set drove a first-round RT-PCR of the TCR CDR3. From the multiplex PCR reads, TCRdb called clonotypes with MiXCR, one entry per CDR3 protein. Among some 300,000 distinct CDR3 sequences listed, about 19% were seen once. The sample taken for sequencing was blood. These receptor sequences come from a man aged 50 or older with Graves' ophthalmopathy.

This clonotype was counted many times. The chain recombines TRBV11-2 with TRBJ2-1, with TRBD2 as a possible D gene (7 bases). V was shortened by 2 bases and J by 7 bases, with 15 bases between the two germline ends. CDR1 and CDR2 from the germline V gene are SGHAT and FQNNGV. This CDR3 is built from 15 residues. CDR3 sequence: CASSLRGRDRNEQFF. CDR3 DNA sequence: TGTGCCAGCAGCTTAAGGGGGAGGGATAGGAATGAGCAGTTCTTC.

This clonotype was seen many times. V usage is TRBV28 and J usage is TRBJ2-7; 7 nucleotides line up with TRBD1. V dropped 8 bases and J dropped 3; count of bases not matched to a gene: 13. This CDR3 contains 15 residues. Germline CDR1 MDHEN, CDR2 SYDVKM. CDR3 sequence: CASGNPRQGVYEQYF. The CDR3 DNA is TGTGCCAGCGGGAACCCGAGACAGGGAGTCTACGAGCAGTACTTC.

In its sample, this clonotype was seen a few times. This rearrangement joins TRBV12-5 to TRBJ2-1; D uncertain. V shed 3 bases and J shed 10 bases, with 16 bases lying between them. This CDR3 region has 14 residues. In germline, CDR1 is LGHNT, CDR2 FRNRAP. For the CDR3, the DNA is TGTGCTAGTGGTTTATTCCCTTCCGAGGACGAGCAGTTCTTC. Protein: CASGLFPSEDEQFF. Based on the CDR3 plus reference TRBV12-5 and TRBJ2-1, the full variable domain is DARVTQTPRHKVTEMGQEVTMRCQPILGHNTVFWYRQTMMQGLELLAYFRNRAPLDDSGMPKDRFSAEMPDATLATLKIQPSEPRDSAVYFCASGLFPSEDEQFFGPGTRLTVL.

This clonotype was seen a handful of times. The chain is built from TRBV28 and TRBJ1-5; 9 bases are a match to TRBD1. Trimming removed 6 bases from V and 1 base from J; junction bases left unmatched: 4. The CDR3 contains 15 residues. Germline-derived CDR1 and CDR2 are MDHEN and SYDVKM. This CDR3 reads CASRDRGGSNQPQHF. The CDR3 nucleotides read TGTGCCAGCAGGGACAGGGGAGGGAGCAATCAGCCCCAGCATTTT.

A remark on this clonotype: A much larger clone differs from this one at a single base, so this may be a read error. The rearrangement joins TRBV20-1 to TRBJ2-5; D ambiguous. Trimming pared 4 bases from V and 7 bases from J, leaving 10 bases between. The CDR3 runs 11 residues. CDR1 is DFQATT and CDR2 is SNEGSKA in the germline V gene (reference sequence). CDR3 in DNA: TGCAGTGCTAAGAGCTCGGGGACCCAGTACTTC. Residues: CSAKSSGTQYF.

This sequence joins TRBV29-1 and TRBJ2-3; possibly TRBD1 or TRBD2 for D (5 bases each). The CDR3 is 13 residues long. Trimming took 6 bases from V and 2 from J, leaving 12 bases between them. Germline V gene sequence: CDR1 SQVTM, CDR2 ANQGSEA. The CDR3 region has the DNA TGCAGCGTGGATTGGGGGTCCACAGATACGCAGTATTTT. Its protein product is CSVDWGSTDTQYF.

This clonotype was seen a handful of times. A clone one base away is much larger, so this may be a read error. The chain is built from TRBV7-2 and TRBJ2-1; 16 bases are a match to TRBD2. The CDR3 has 16 amino acids. V trimming: 5 bases; J trimming: 7 bases; junction bases outside the gene matches: 5. The germline V gene has CDR1 SGHTA and CDR2 FQGNSA. CDR3 coding DNA: TGTGCCAGCAGCCCTGGGGGACTAGCGGGAGGGAATGAGCAGTTCTTC. It codes for CASSPGGLAGGNEQFF. Full variable domain (remainder filled in from reference TRBV7-2 and TRBJ2-1): GAGVSQSPSNKVTEKGKDVELRCDPISGHTALYWYRQSLGQGLEFLIYFQGNSAPDKSGLPSDRFSAERTGGSVSTLTIQRTQQEDSAVYLCASSPGGLAGGNEQFFGPGTRLTVL.

CDR3 amino acids: CASSYGGQGESETQYF. The CDR3 DNA reads as TGTGCCAGCAGTTACGGTGGGCAGGGAGAGTCAGAGACCCAGTACTTC. The chain employs TRBV6-5 and TRBJ2-5; D is possibly TRBD1 or TRBD2 (5 bases each). V dropped 2 bases and J dropped 4 bases, with 17 bases sitting between them. The V gene's germline CDR1 is MNHEY and CDR2 SVGAGI. The CDR3 contains 16 residues.

This clonotype turned up a few times. The chain employs TRBV3-1 and TRBJ1-2; D is possibly TRBD1 (6 bases). The germline V gene has CDR1 LGHDT and CDR2 YNNKEL (reference sequence). This CDR3 contains 14 residues. Trimming shortened V by 3 bases and J by 6 bases, and 14 bases separated the two germline ends. CDR3 sequence reads: CASSQTGRMHGYTF. The CDR3, as DNA: TGTGCCAGCAGCCAGACAGGACGGATGCATGGCTACACCTTC. Variable domain in full (rest from reference TRBV3-1 and TRBJ1-2): DTAVSQTPKYLVTQMGNDKSIKCEQNLGHDTMYWYKQDSKKFLKIMFSYNNKELIINETVPNRFSPKSPDKAHLNLHINSLELGDSAVYFCASSQTGRMHGYTFGSGTRLTVV.